This T cell receptor beta chain derives from a study of spatial heterogeneity in lung cancer. On the study more broadly: Sequence detection consistently recorded a greater number of beta-chain than alpha-chain sequences. Study observations and caveats: Regional and ubiquitous nonsynonymous mutations were tracked by counts of regional and ubiquitous expanded TCRs, respectively. Tumor mutation count correlated with how many alpha and beta TCRs expanded intratumorally.

This clonotype was counted at least ten times. The antigen is unknown. TCRdb reprocessed the 5' RACE reads with MiXCR, giving one entry per CDR3 protein. The sample yields 20,000 to 25,000 distinct CDR3 sequences, around 6.6% seen once. With 3 bases clipped from V and 1 base from J, the junction kept 9 bases outside the gene matches. This CDR3 spans 18 amino acids. In germline, CDR1 is KGHDR, CDR2 SFDVKD. As for time point: sample taken at primary tumor resection. The donor group consisted of roughly 76 patients who had untreated, early-stage non-small cell lung cancer. The study sequenced unsorted whole RNA from tumor, nontumor lung or frozen PBMC.

The TCR comes from a male donor with early-stage non-small cell lung cancer. The chain uses TRBV24-1 and TRBJ2-1; 9 nucleotides match TRBD2. The sequencing used lung tumor tissue, collected at surgery. DNA of the CDR3: TGTGCCACCAGTGATGAAACCTCTAGCGGGGAATCCTACAATGAGCAGTTCTTC. Residues: CATSDETSSGESYNEQFF.